Shown below are 4 T cell receptor beta chains from a single sample sequenced in a study of naive and memory T cell subsets. Both TRBC1 and TRBC2 were covered by a beta constant-region primer of two equimolar oligonucleotides. Ligated cDNA was amplified by four rounds of PCR with nested alpha and beta constant-region primers and SP2. One entry per CDR3 protein results from TCRdb running MiXCR on the UMI-ligation and nested PCR reads. Found here are tens of thousands of distinct CDR3 sequences, about 10% of them singletons; the top ten hold 1.2%. Sequencing was carried out using naive CD8+ T cells from blood. These receptors originate from a human donor in good health.

The rearrangement links TRBV4-1 to TRBJ1-5; D not resolved. The CDR3 has 15 residues. Germline V gene sequence: CDR1 MGHRA, CDR2 YSYEKL. The V and J ends lost 3 bases and 0 bases respectively, with 9 bases between them. The CDR3 sequence: CASSHAFRSNQPQHF. In nucleotides, the CDR3 is TGCGCCAGCAGCCACGCTTTTCGTAGCAATCAGCCCCAGCATTTT.

This clonotype was counted many times. The chain employs TRBV4-2 and TRBJ1-5; no reliable D call. V lost 1 base, J lost 3 bases, and 13 bases lay in between. The CDR3 spans 16 residues. The V gene's germline CDR1 is LGHNA and CDR2 YNFKEQ. CDR3: CASSQGRSRHNQPQHF. CDR3 nucleotide sequence: TGTGCCAGCAGCCAAGGTCGGAGCAGGCACAATCAGCCCCAGCATTTT.

This clonotype was found many times. The rearrangement uses TRBV12-3 or TRBV12-4 and TRBJ2-3; tentatively, D is TRBD2 (6 bases). Between the trimmed V and J ends, which lost 5 bases and 4 bases, there was a span of 16 bases. The CDR3 consists of 15 residues. This chain's CDR3 is CASSVREFGADTQYF. As DNA, the CDR3 is TGTGCCAGCAGTGTCCGGGAGTTCGGCGCAGATACGCAGTATTTT.

At least ten counts were recorded for this clonotype. The chain carries TRBV12-5 and TRBJ1-4; D possibly corresponds to TRBD1 (5 bases). The CDR3 totals 14 residues. V was clipped by 5 bases and J by 2 bases, with 9 bases between them. The germline V gene encodes CDR1 LGHNT and CDR2 FRNRAP. In DNA, the CDR3 is TGTGCTAGTGGTCAGGGAAATACTAATGAAAAACTGTTTTTT. Protein sequence: CASGQGNTNEKLFF.